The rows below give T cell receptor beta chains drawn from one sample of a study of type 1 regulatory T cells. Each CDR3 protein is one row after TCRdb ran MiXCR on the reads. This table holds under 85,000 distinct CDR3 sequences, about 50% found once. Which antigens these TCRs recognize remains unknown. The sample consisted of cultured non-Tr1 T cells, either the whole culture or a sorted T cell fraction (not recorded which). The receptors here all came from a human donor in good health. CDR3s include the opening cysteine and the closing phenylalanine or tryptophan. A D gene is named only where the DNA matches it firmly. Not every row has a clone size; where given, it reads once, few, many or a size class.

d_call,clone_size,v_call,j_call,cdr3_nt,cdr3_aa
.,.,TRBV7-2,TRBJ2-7,TGTGCCAGCACAACTCGGGGAGGCTACGAGCAGTACTTC,CASTTRGGYEQYF
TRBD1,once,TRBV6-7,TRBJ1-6,TGTGCCAGCTTTGGGACAGCAAATTCACCCCTCCACTTT,CASFGTANSPLHF
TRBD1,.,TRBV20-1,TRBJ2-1,TGCAGTGCTAGTAAAGACAGGGGGCCGGTGGATGAGCAGTTCTTC,CSASKDRGPVDEQFF
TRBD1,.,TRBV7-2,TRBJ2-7,TGTGCCAGCAGCGCCGGGACAGGGTCCTCCTACGAGCAGTACTTC,CASSAGTGSSYEQYF
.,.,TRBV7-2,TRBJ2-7,TGTGCCAGCAGCTTGAGTGCCGGGACCCCGAACTACGAGCAGTACTTC,CASSLSAGTPNYEQYF
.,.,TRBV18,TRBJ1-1,TGTGCCAGCTCACAGGGGTTGGCGAACACTGAAGCTTTCTTT,CASSQGLANTEAFF
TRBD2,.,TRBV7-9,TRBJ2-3,TGTGCCAGCAGCTTAGATCTAGCGGGTACAGATACGCAGTATTTT,CASSLDLAGTDTQYF
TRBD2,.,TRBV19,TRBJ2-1,TGTGCCAGTAGTGCCCAGCGGGGAGCCTACAATGAGCAGTTCTTC,CASSAQRGAYNEQFF
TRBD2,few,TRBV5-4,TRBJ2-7,TGTGCCAGCAGCTTGTGGGACGGGGGGGCGGCCGGGGAGTACTTC,CASSLWDGGAAGEYF
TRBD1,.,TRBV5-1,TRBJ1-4,TGCGCCAGCAGCTTTGGGACAGCTACAACTAATGAAAAACTGTTTTTT,CASSFGTATTNEKLFF
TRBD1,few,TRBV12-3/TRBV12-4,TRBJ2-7,TGTGCCAGCAGGCCCCAGGGGGTCCACGAGCAGTACTTC,CASRPQGVHEQYF
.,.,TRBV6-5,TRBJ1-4,TGTGCCAGCAGTTTGACCCGACAGGCAACTAATGAAAAACTGTTTTTT,CASSLTRQATNEKLFF
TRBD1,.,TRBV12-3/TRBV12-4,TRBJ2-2,TGTGCCAGCAGGGGGACAGCGAACACCGGGGAGCTGTTTTTT,CASRGTANTGELFF
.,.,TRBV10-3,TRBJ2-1,TGTGCCATCAGCCCGCCGACTCGGGGCACCGGGAATGAGCAGTTCTTC,CAISPPTRGTGNEQFF
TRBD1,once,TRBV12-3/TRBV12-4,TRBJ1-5,TGTGCCAGCAGTTTACCCGGGACAGGGTATAGCAATCAGCCCCAGCATTTT,CASSLPGTGYSNQPQHF
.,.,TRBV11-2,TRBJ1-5,TGTGCCAGCAGCTTAAGGGGGAGTAGCAATCAGCCCCAGCATTTT,CASSLRGSSNQPQHF
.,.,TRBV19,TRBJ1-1,TGTGCCAGTAGACCTCCGCAGGGAAGGGGCACTGAAGCTTTCTTT,CASRPPQGRGTEAFF
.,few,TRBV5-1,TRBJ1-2,TGCGCCAGCAGCCCGGACGCAGATATGGATGGCTACACCTTC,CASSPDADMDGYTF
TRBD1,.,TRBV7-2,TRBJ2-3,TGTGCCAGCAGTCCGGACAGGGTGGATACGCAGTATTTT,CASSPDRVDTQYF
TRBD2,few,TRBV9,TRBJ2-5,TGTGCCAGCAGCGTAGCTAGCGGGGATTCGGAGACCCAGTACTTC,CASSVASGDSETQYF
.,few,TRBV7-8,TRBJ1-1,TGTGCCAGCAGCTTAGTTCCGCACGAGGCTTTCTTT,CASSLVPHEAFF
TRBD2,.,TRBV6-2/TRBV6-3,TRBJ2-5,TGTGCCAGCAGTTTAGGCGGGAGGGAGACCCAGTACTTC,CASSLGGRETQYF
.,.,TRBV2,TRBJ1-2,TGTGCCAGCAGTGGTGTGGCGGTCTATGGCTACACCTTC,CASSGVAVYGYTF
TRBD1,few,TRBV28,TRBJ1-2,TGTGCCAGCAGTCTCGGACAGGGGAACTATGGCTACACCTTC,CASSLGQGNYGYTF
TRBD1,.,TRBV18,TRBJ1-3,TGTGCCAGCTCACCGCTAGACAGGGGCACTGGAAACACCATATATTTT,CASSPLDRGTGNTIYF
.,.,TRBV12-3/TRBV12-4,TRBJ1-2,TGTGCCAGCAGCCTAAGTGGGAACTACGGCTACACCTTC,CASSLSGNYGYTF
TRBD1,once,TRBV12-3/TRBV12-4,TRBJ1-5,TGTGCCAGCAGTTCGGGACAGGGGCGGGGTGGCAATCAGCCCCAGCATTTT,CASSSGQGRGGNQPQHF
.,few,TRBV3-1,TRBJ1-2,TGTGCCAGCAGCCAAGTGGGTGGCTACACCTTC,CASSQVGGYTF
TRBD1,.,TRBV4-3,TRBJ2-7,TGCGCCAGCAGCCTCGGAGAAGGACAGGTTAGGAGGGAGCAGTACTTC,CASSLGEGQVRREQYF
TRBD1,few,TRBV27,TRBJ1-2,TGTGCCAGCAGTTTATACCCGACAGGGAACTATGGCTACACCTTC,CASSLYPTGNYGYTF
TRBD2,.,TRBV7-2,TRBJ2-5,TGTGCCAGCAGCCCCCTCTTAGCGGGGTCAGAGACCCAGTACTTC,CASSPLLAGSETQYF
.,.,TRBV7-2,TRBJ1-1,TGTGCCAGCAGCGAAAGGGCCGGGGTTGAAGCTTTCTTT,CASSERAGVEAFF
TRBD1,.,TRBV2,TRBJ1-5,TGTGCCAGCAGACCGGGACAGGGGAGCGCCAATCAGCCCCAGCATTTT,CASRPGQGSANQPQHF
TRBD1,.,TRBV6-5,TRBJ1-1,TGTGCCAGCAGTCCCCGACAGGGGAGGACTGAAGCTTTCTTT,CASSPRQGRTEAFF
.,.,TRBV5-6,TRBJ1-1,TGTGCCAGCAGCCAATTTACAACTGAAGCTTTCTTT,CASSQFTTEAFF
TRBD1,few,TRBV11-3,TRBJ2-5,TGTGCCAGCAGCGTCCGCAGGGGGGAGACCCAGTACTTC,CASSVRRGETQYF
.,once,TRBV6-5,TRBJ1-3,TGTGCCAGCAGCCCACAAGGCAGGCTAAGCTCTGGAAACACCATATATTTT,CASSPQGRLSSGNTIYF
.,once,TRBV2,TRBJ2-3,TGTGCCAGCAGTGGCGGCGGGGTCGGCACAGATACGCAGTATTTT,CASSGGGVGTDTQYF
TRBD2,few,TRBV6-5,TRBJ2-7,TGTGCCAGCAGTTACAGACTAGCAGAATACGAGCAGTACTTC,CASSYRLAEYEQYF